These T cell receptor beta chains were read from a single sample in a study of PD-L1 blockade in urothelial cancer. Generated by immunoSEQ multiplex PCR, the TCRdb table keeps only in-frame clones and is missing some. The sample records fewer than 65,000 clones, approximately 80% being singletons. This specimen consisted of PBMCs, obtained around atezolizumab (anti-PD-L1) treatment. These receptors were taken from an older man with urothelial cancer. Each CDR3 is given with its conserved first and last residue. The D gene is left open where the match is weak. Expanded clones are given a class, and other clones once, few, many or no size at all.

CAWTQAGVREQYF	TGTGCCTGGACCCAAGCGGGAGTGAGGGAGCAGTACTTC	NA	TRBD2	TRBV30	TRBJ2-5
CATRTGVAKNIQYF	TGTGCCACCCGGACAGGGGTAGCCAAAAACATTCAGTACTTC	few	TRBD1	TRBV2	TRBJ2-4
CAWSHNIYEQYF	TGTGCCTGGAGTCACAACATCTACGAGCAGTACTTC	NA	NA	TRBV30	TRBJ2-7
CASSAGTGASLNTEAFF	TGCGCCAGCAGCGCAGGGACAGGGGCCTCATTGAACACTGAAGCTTTCTTT	NA	TRBD1	TRBV5-1	TRBJ1-1
CASSLLAASYEQYF	TGTGCCAGCAGTCTGTTAGCGGCCTCCTACGAGCAGTACTTC	NA	NA	TRBV28	TRBJ2-7
CATSSRFGTGDHEQYF	TGTGCCACCAGCAGTAGGTTCGGGACAGGGGACCACGAGCAGTACTTC	NA	TRBD1	TRBV15	TRBJ2-7
CASSLELAGGGSYNEQFF	TGTGCCAGCAGCTTGGAACTAGCGGGAGGAGGTTCCTACAATGAGCAGTTCTTC	NA	TRBD2	TRBV5-6	TRBJ2-1
CASSQGTAEAFF	TGTGCCAGCAGCCAGGGGACCGCAGAAGCTTTCTTT	NA	NA	TRBV7-8	TRBJ1-1
CASRPMASSRDRGNEQFF	TGTGCCAGCAGACCTATGGCCTCTTCACGGGACAGGGGCAATGAGCAGTTCTTC	NA	TRBD1	TRBV27	TRBJ2-1
CASSPRGTKSGELFF	TGTGCCAGCAGCCCCCGGGGGACTAAAAGCGGGGAGCTGTTTTTT	NA	TRBD2	TRBV11-2	TRBJ2-2